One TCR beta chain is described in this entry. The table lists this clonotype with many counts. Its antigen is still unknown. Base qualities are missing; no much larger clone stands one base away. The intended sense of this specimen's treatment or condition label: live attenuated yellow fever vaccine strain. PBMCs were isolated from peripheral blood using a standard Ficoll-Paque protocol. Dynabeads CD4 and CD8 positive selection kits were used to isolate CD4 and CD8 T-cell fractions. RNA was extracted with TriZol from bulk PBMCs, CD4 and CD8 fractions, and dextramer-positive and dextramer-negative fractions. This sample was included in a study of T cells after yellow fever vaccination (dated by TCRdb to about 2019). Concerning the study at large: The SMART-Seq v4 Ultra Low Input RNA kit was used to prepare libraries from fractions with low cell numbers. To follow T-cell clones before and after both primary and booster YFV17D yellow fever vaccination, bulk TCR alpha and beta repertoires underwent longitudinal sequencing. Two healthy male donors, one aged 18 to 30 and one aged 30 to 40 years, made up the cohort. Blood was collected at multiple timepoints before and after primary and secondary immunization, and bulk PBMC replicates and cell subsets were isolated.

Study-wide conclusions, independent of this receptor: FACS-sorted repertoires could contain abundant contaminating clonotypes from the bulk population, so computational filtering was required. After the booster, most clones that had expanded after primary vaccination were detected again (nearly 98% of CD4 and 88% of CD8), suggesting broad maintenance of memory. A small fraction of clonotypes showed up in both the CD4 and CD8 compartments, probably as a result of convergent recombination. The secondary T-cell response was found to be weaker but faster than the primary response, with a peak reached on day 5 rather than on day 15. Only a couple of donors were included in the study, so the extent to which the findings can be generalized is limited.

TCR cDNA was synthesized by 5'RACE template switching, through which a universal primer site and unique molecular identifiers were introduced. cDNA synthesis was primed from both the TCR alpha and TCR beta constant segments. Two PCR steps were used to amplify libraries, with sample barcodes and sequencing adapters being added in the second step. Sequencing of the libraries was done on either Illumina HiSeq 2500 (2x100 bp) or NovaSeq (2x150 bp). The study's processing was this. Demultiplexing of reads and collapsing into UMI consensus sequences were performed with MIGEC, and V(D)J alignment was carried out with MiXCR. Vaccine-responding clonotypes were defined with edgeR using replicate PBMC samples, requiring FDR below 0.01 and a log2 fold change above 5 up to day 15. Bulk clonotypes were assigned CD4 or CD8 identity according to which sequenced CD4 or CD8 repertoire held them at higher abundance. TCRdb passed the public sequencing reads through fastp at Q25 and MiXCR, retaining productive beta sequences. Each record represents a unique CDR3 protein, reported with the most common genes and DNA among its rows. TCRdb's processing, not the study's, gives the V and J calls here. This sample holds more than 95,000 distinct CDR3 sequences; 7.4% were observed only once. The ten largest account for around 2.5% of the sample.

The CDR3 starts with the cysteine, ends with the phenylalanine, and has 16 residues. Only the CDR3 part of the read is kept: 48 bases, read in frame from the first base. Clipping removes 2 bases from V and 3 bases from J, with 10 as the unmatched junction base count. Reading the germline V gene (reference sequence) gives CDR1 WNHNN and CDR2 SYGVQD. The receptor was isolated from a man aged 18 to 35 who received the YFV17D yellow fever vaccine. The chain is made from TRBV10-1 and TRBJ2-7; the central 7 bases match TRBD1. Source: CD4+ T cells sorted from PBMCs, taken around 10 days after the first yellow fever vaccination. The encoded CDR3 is CASSEAGTAEYYEQYF. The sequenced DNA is TGCGCCAGCAGTGAGGCCGGGACAGCAGAATACTACGAGCAGTACTTC.